Below are 28 T cell receptor beta chains sequenced from a single sample in a study of blood T cell repertoires in COVID-19. Sequenced by immunoSEQ multiplex PCR; TCRdb stores in-frame clones only, minus some. The sample yields around 130,000 clones, almost 85% seen once. Sequencing was done on a sample of peripheral blood. The receptors here all came from a woman aged 30 to 39 who had recovered from COVID-19.

The CDR3, as DNA: TGTGCCAGCAGCTTAAGTCAGGGCGCGAACACTGAAGCTTTCTTT. Its protein is CASSLSQGANTEAFF. The chain has TRBV7-3 and TRBJ1-1; TRBD1 might be the D (5 bases). Looked up from germline, CDR1 is SGHTA and CDR2 is FQGTGA. The CDR3 has 15 amino acids. Trimming took 1 base from V and 1 from J, leaving 10 bases between them.

The DNA for the CDR3 is TGTGCCAGCGGGGGGGGGCATGGGCAGTTCTTC. This gives the protein CASGGGHGQFF. This rearrangement joins TRBV6-6 to TRBJ2-1; a possible D gene is TRBD2 (7 bases). Germline lookup yields CDR1 MNHNY and CDR2 SVGAGI (reference sequence). This CDR3 contains 11 residues. Trimming took off 8 bases at V and 12 bases at J, with 14 bases between the two ends.

This chain connects TRBV2 to TRBJ2-7; 7 bases match TRBD1. Germline lookup yields CDR1 SNHLY and CDR2 FYNNEI. V dropped 6 bases and J dropped 4; count of bases not matched to a gene: 9. This CDR3 contains 14 residues. In DNA form, the CDR3 reads TGTGCCAGCAGCGAACAGGGGTCGGAGTACGAGCAGTACTTC. It codes for CASSEQGSEYEQYF.

V is TRBV14 and J is TRBJ1-2; 7 positions match TRBD1. The ends lost 0 bases at V and 9 bases at J; junction bases unmatched: 10. The length of the CDR3 is 15 residues. Per germline, CDR1 SGHDN and CDR2 FVKESK. The CDR3 DNA sequence: TGTGCCAGCAGCCAAGATCTCACAGGGGATAATCGCTACACCTTC. This sequence encodes CASSQDLTGDNRYTF. The full variable domain, with the rest looked up from reference TRBV14 and TRBJ1-2, is EAGVTQFPSHSVIEKGQTVTLRCDPISGHDNLYWYRRVMGKEIKFLLHFVKESKQDESGMPNNRFLAERTGGTYSTLKVQPAELEDSGVYFCASSQDLTGDNRYTFGSGTRLTVV.

This clone has more than one count but fewer than ten. This chain uses TRBV5-5 with TRBJ2-1, with 9 nucleotides matching TRBD2. Germline assignment: CDR1 SGHKS and CDR2 YYEKEE (reference sequence). The junction had 5 bases not matched to a gene; V was cut back by 3 bases and J by 4 bases. This CDR3 is 15 amino acids long. DNA of the CDR3: TGTGCCAGCAGCTCTTTAGCGGGAGCGTACAATGAGCAGTTCTTC. Encoded protein: CASSSLAGAYNEQFF.

The gene calls are TRBV11-3 and TRBJ2-3; a possible D gene is TRBD1 (5 bases). This CDR3 region has 15 residues. V shed 2 bases and J shed 2 bases, with 11 bases lying between them. CDR1 is SGHNT, CDR2 YENEEA, per germline. This CDR3 reads CASSLRGTFTDTQYF. The CDR3 nucleotides are TGTGCCAGCAGCTTAAGGGGAACCTTCACAGATACGCAGTATTTT.

This chain joins TRBV6-5 and TRBJ2-7, with D tentatively TRBD1 (5 bases). The germline V gene has CDR1 MNHEY and CDR2 SVGAGI. The CDR3 has 14 amino acids. Trimming took 2 bases from V and 2 from J, leaving 10 bases between them. This CDR3 reads CASSYRQGAYEQYF. The CDR3 DNA follows: TGTGCCAGCAGTTACCGGCAGGGCGCCTACGAGCAGTACTTC.

The chain's CDR3 is CASSRVGSGAYEQYF. For the CDR3, the DNA is TGTGCCAGCAGCCGAGTTGGCAGCGGGGCCTACGAGCAGTACTTC. V gene TRBV11-1 combines with J gene TRBJ2-7, with 7 bases aligning to TRBD2. V was pared by 5 bases and J by 2 bases, with 9 bases of the junction left unmatched. This CDR3 has 15 residues. The V gene's germline CDR1 is SGHAT and CDR2 FQDESV (reference sequence).

The chain links TRBV20-1 to TRBJ2-7; possible D gene TRBD1, 5 bases. Trimming pared 3 bases from V and 0 bases from J, leaving 9 bases between. CDR3 length: 13 amino acids. The V gene's germline CDR1 is DFQATT and CDR2 SNEGSKA (reference sequence). CDR3 protein: CSASKQVSYEQYF. The CDR3 DNA reads TGCAGTGCTAGTAAACAGGTCTCCTACGAGCAGTACTTC.

The chain carries TRBV10-3 and TRBJ1-2; 9 bases are a match to TRBD1. Germline V CDR1 and CDR2: ENHRY, SYGVKD. The trim removed 6 bases at V and 5 bases at J, leaving 10 bases unmatched. The CDR3 spans 15 residues. The CDR3 here is CAIRPGGTGSYGYTF. Here the CDR3 DNA reads TGTGCCATCAGGCCGGGAGGGACAGGGTCGTATGGCTACACCTTC.

V usage is TRBV5-6 and J usage is TRBJ2-7; D possibly corresponds to TRBD1 (5 bases). This CDR3 region has 15 residues. V was shortened by 1 base and J by 4 bases, with 15 bases between the two germline ends. The germline gives CDR1 SGHDT, CDR2 YYEEEE. CDR3 in DNA: TGTGCCAGCAGCTTGATCCATCAGGGATTTTACGAGCAGTACTTC. Its protein is CASSLIHQGFYEQYF.

This CDR3 reads CASSLAGGTSVSYEQYF. The CDR3 coding sequence is TGCGCCAGCAGCTTGGCCGGTGGGACTAGCGTCTCCTACGAGCAGTACTTC. The J gene is TRBJ2-7, the V gene TRBV5-1; 10 bases align to TRBD2. Losses at the gene ends were 0 bases for V and 0 bases for J; bases not matched to a gene: 6. The length of the CDR3 is 17 residues. In germline, CDR1 is SGHRS, CDR2 YFSETQ.

The J gene is TRBJ2-3, the V gene TRBV27; 13 bases agree with TRBD2. The CDR3 contains 15 residues. The germline gives CDR1 MNHEY, CDR2 SMNVEV (reference sequence). Trimming removed 5 bases from V and 14 bases from J; junction bases left unmatched: 13. The CDR3 region has the DNA TGTGCCAGCAGTCCATCCAGGACTAGCGGGAGTTCTGGGTATTTT. Its protein is CASSPSRTSGSSGYF.

The V call is TRBV5-1, the J call TRBJ1-1, with a weak D call TRBD1 (5 bases). Germline V lookup: CDR1 SGHRS, CDR2 YFSETQ. CDR3 length equals 15 residues. Between the trimmed V and J ends, which lost 4 bases and 3 bases, there was a span of 16 bases. The CDR3 DNA reads as TGCGCCAGCAGCCAATTGGAGGGGAAAGACACTGAAGCTTTCTTT. It specifies CASSQLEGKDTEAFF.

This clone appeared a few times. The chain carries TRBV7-2 and TRBJ2-7; D is possibly TRBD1 (6 bases). Germline CDR1 is SGHTA and CDR2 is FQGNSA. This CDR3 spans 15 amino acids. V shed 3 bases and J shed 5 bases, with 17 bases lying between them. CDR3 loop: CASSFQGLTTDEQYF. CDR3 bases: TGTGCCAGCAGCTTCCAGGGGTTGACTACGGACGAGCAGTACTTC.

This rearrangement joins TRBV19 to TRBJ1-5; TRBD1 might be the D (6 bases). The CDR3 is made up of 14 amino acids. CDR1 and CDR2 from the germline V gene are LNHDA and SQIVND (reference sequence). Deletions cut 3 bases from V and 5 bases from J, with 11 bases between. The CDR3 nucleotides are TGTGCCAGTAGTATGAACAGGGCCTATCAGCCCCAGCATTTT. The encoded protein is CASSMNRAYQPQHF.

The V and J genes are TRBV4-1 and TRBJ1-5, with TRBD1 identical over 9 bases. J was trimmed by 4 bases and V by 1 base; bases with no gene match: 2. The CDR3 has 15 residues. In germline, CDR1 is MGHRA, CDR2 YSYEKL. In nucleotides, the CDR3 is TGCGCCAGCAGCCAAGGGGACAGGGCTAATCAGCCCCAGCATTTT. This codes for CASSQGDRANQPQHF.

The rearrangement links TRBV7-6 to TRBJ2-3; TRBD2 is a possible D gene (6 bases). CDR3 length: 17 residues. CDR1 and CDR2 from the germline V gene are SGHVS and FNYEAQ. The V and J ends lost 5 bases and 6 bases respectively, with 24 bases between them. The CDR3 protein is CASSVDPPRAGSDTQYF. CDR3 nucleotide sequence: TGTGCCAGCAGCGTGGACCCTCCCCGTGCGGGGTCGGATACGCAGTATTTT.

This clone has only a few counts. This chain connects TRBV6-5 to TRBJ2-7; 10 bases align to TRBD1. The V segment lost 6 bases and the J segment 5 bases; nucleotides outside the gene matches: 7. In germline, CDR1 is MNHEY, CDR2 SVGAGI. The CDR3 has 14 residues. The CDR3 is CASRSGQGIHEQYF. In nucleotides, the CDR3 is TGTGCCAGCAGATCGGGACAGGGGATCCACGAGCAGTACTTC.

The rearrangement links TRBV2 to TRBJ1-6, with 7 bases matching TRBD1. The CDR3 has 14 residues. J lost 7 bases, V lost 6 bases, and 6 bases had no gene match. Germline CDR1 and CDR2: SNHLY and FYNNEI. The CDR3 region has the DNA TGTGCCAGCAGCCCGGGACAGCAAAATTCACCCCTCCACTTT. Protein product: CASSPGQQNSPLHF.

The gene calls are TRBV20-1 and TRBJ1-2, with D hard to call. Germline loops: CDR1 DFQATT, CDR2 SNEGSKA (reference sequence). The CDR3 has 12 amino acids. V lost 3 bases and J 1 base, leaving 6 bases between the germline ends. CDR3 sequence: CSASSVNYGYTF. The CDR3 DNA follows: TGCAGTGCTAGTTCAGTTAACTATGGCTACACCTTC.

The CDR3 region has the DNA TGCAGCGTTGGAGTCGGGAGGAGCTCCTACGAGCAGTACTTC. Its translation: CSVGVGRSSYEQYF. V and J are TRBV29-1 and TRBJ2-7; 7 bases fit TRBD2. The trim removed 4 bases at V and 0 bases at J, leaving 6 bases unmatched. From germline, CDR1 is SQVTM and CDR2 ANQGSEA. CDR3 size: 14 residues.

The chain couples TRBV2 to TRBJ1-4; D is undetermined. The CDR3 spans 15 residues. Trimming took off 3 bases at V and 5 bases at J, with 13 bases between the two ends. CDR1 and CDR2 (germline): SNHLY, FYNNEI. In DNA form, the CDR3 reads TGTGCCAGCAGTGAGGCGGGAGCCCCGAATGAAAAACTGTTTTTT. This sequence encodes CASSEAGAPNEKLFF.

The chain joins TRBV11-3 to TRBJ1-1; D unclear. From germline, CDR1 is SGHNT and CDR2 YENEEA. The CDR3 length is 13 residues. V lost 1 base to trimming and J lost 6 bases, with 9 bases between them. The CDR3 DNA reads as TGTGCCAGCAGCTTAGGTGGGCCCTCTGAAGCTTTCTTT. Its translation is CASSLGGPSEAFF.

This chain connects TRBV18 to TRBJ1-2; weak D call: TRBD1 (5 bases). CDR3 length: 14 residues. V was trimmed by 2 bases and J by 3 bases, leaving 10 bases between them. Germline V CDR1 and CDR2: KGHSH, LQKENI. CDR3 protein: CASSPDDSDYGYTF. CDR3 in DNA: TGTGCCAGCTCACCAGACGACAGCGACTATGGCTACACCTTC. Variable domain in full (rest from reference TRBV18 and TRBJ1-2): NAGVMQNPRHLVRRRGQEARLRCSPMKGHSHVYWYRQLPEEGLKFMVYLQKENIIDESGMPKERFSAEFPKEGPSILRIQQVVRGDSAAYFCASSPDDSDYGYTFGSGTRLTVV.

The chain links TRBV6-1 to TRBJ2-7, with D hard to call. From germline, CDR1 is MNHNS and CDR2 SASEGT. V was pared by 2 bases and J by 3 bases, with 11 bases between. The CDR3 is made up of 14 amino acids. The CDR3 spells CASSESAGNYEQYF. DNA of the CDR3: TGTGCCAGCAGTGAATCTGCAGGTAACTACGAGCAGTACTTC.

The V and J genes are TRBV7-8 and TRBJ2-7, with TRBD1 identical over 7 bases. The trim removed 4 bases at V and 0 bases at J, leaving 3 bases unmatched. CDR1 is SGHVS, CDR2 FQNEAQ, per germline. The CDR3 spans 14 residues. CDR3 coding DNA: TGTGCCAGCAGCTACAGGGGAAACTCCTACGAGCAGTACTTC. It encodes CASSYRGNSYEQYF.

The chain joins TRBV29-1 to TRBJ2-5, with 7 positions matching TRBD2. Germline assignment: CDR1 SQVTM and CDR2 ANQGSEA. The CDR3 consists of 16 residues. The ends lost 3 bases at V and 2 bases at J; junction bases unmatched: 12. The CDR3: CSVDLFAGAPQETQYF. Here the CDR3 DNA reads TGCAGCGTTGATCTGTTCGCGGGAGCCCCACAAGAGACCCAGTACTTC.